This T cell receptor (beta chain) originates from a study of cytomegalovirus exposure and HLA in healthy donors. Study observations and caveats: The authors later found TCR association rates varying by HLA locus, with DRB1 most and HLA-C fewest. Most observed TCR sequences were rare, whereas some public TCRs were detected in many donors.

Points on this clone: The antigen is undetermined.

Germline lookup yields CDR1 MNHNS and CDR2 SASEGT. V was clipped by 0 bases and J by 2 bases, with 7 bases between them. The CDR3 is 14 residues long. Donors counted as nominally healthy when sampled, yet unrecorded immune exposures were likely. Primers for the PCR totalled 60 Vbeta and 13 Jbeta. This table comes from immunoSEQ multiplex PCR, and its TCRdb copy is limited to in-frame clones, with some not included. The listing records about 70,000 clones. This sequence originates from a female donor in good health and CMV-seropositive. Sequenced input: PBMCs. This rearrangement joins TRBV6-1 to TRBJ1-2, with D possibly matching TRBD1 (5 bases). This chain's CDR3 is CASSEARGNYGYTF. The CDR3, as DNA: TGTGCCAGCAGTGAAGCACGGGGGAACTATGGCTACACCTTC.